This TCR beta chain came from a study of cytomegalovirus exposure and HLA in healthy donors. Study results and limitations: Common viral pathogens were later found to be apparently linked to several of the most significant clusters.

This PCR relied on a set of 60 Vbeta primers and 13 Jbeta primers. Here immunoSEQ multiplex PCR was the method, and the copy in TCRdb shows in-frame clones only, minus some. The top ten clones hold under 3.5% of a sample with about 96,000 clones, roughly 74% of them seen once. For this clone: Its target is not known.

Trimming took 6 bases from V and 8 from J; bases not matched to a gene: 11. The CDR3 spans 14 residues. Germline V gene lookup returns CDR1 MNHEY and CDR2 SVGAGI. Sequencing was performed on PBMCs. The sequence was collected from a female donor in good health and CMV-seropositive. The chain is built from TRBV6-5 and TRBJ1-2, with TRBD1 matching 8 bases. The CDR3 coding sequence is TGTGCCAGCAGCGGTGACGACAGGGGCGGAGGCTACACCTTC. Translation: CASSGDDRGGGYTF.